The TCR beta chain described here comes from a study of early stage breast cancer tumors. The CDR3 spans 13 residues. Germline CDR1 reads PRHDT; CDR2 reads FYEKMQ (reference sequence). V shed 8 bases and J 2 bases; nucleotides not matched to a gene: 3. TCRdb's table, derived via immunoSEQ multiplex PCR, lists solely in-frame clones and lacks some. The sample holds 8,500 to 10,000 clones, about two thirds seen once. The rearrangement joins TRBV13 to TRBJ2-7; 10 bases line up with TRBD2. The material sequenced was normal breast tissue next to the tumor. The origin of this receptor is a person aged 55 to 75 with breast cancer. The DNA of the CDR3 is TGTGCCAGCGGACTAGCGGAAACCTACGAGCAGTACTTC. It is translated as CASGLAETYEQYF.